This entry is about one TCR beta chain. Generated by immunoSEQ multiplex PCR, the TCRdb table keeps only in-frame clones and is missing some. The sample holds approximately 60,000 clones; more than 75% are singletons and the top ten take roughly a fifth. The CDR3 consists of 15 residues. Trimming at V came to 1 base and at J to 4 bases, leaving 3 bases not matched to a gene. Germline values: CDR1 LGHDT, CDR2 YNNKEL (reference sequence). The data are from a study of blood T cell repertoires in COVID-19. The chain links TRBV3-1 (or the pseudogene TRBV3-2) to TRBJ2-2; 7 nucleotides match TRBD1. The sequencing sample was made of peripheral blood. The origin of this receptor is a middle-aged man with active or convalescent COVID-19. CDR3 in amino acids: CASSQGTGGTGELFF. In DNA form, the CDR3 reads TGTGCCAGCAGCCAAGGGACAGGAGGCACCGGGGAGCTGTTTTTT.